This TCR beta chain is from a study of technical replicates of blood from a handful of donors. Germline CDR1 reads LNHNV; CDR2 reads YYDKDF (reference sequence). The J segment lost 8 bases and the V segment lost 0 bases, leaving 10 bases of the junction unmatched. This CDR3 is 16 amino acids long. Repertoires were generated with immunoSEQ multiplex PCR, while TCRdb's copy carries only in-frame clones and drops some. The table records roughly 70,000 clones, about 91% of them present only once. The sequence came from a human donor in good health. The rearrangement joins TRBV15 to TRBJ1-2; 9 bases map to TRBD1. Material: T cells isolated from PBMCs. The DNA of the CDR3 is TGTGCCACCAGCAGAGATCTTGGGACAGGGACAGGGGGCTACACCTTC. It yields the protein CATSRDLGTGTGGYTF.